This entry features one T cell receptor beta chain sequence. This entry comes from a study of blood T cell repertoires in COVID-19. Study information: PBMCs, B-cell-depleted T cells, or T cells were the source of the cDNA or gDNA that made up the material.

Sequencing was performed with immunoSEQ multiplex PCR; in TCRdb, only in-frame clones are kept and a portion is missing. This sample yields about 130,000 clones, of which around 77% are seen a single time; 11% belongs to the top ten. Specimen: peripheral blood. The receptor was isolated from a human donor in a cohort sampled during active COVID-19.

Written as DNA, the CDR3 is TGTGCCAGCTCATCATACCAGGGTTCGGGCTCCTACGAGCAGTACTTC. Translated, it gives CASSSYQGSGSYEQYF. The V call is TRBV18, the J call TRBJ2-7, with D perhaps TRBD1 (5 bases). V shed 5 bases and J shed 0 bases, with 17 bases lying between them. This CDR3 comprises 16 residues. The germline CDR1 and CDR2 sequences are KGHSH and LQKENI.